The rows below give T cell receptor beta chains drawn from one sample of a study of CD4 T cell repertoires in COVID-19. This table comes from immunoSEQ multiplex PCR, and its TCRdb copy is limited to in-frame clones, with some not included. This table has over 20,000 clones, more than 75% appearing once. The material sequenced was central memory CD4+ T cells from blood, taken before the COVID-19 pandemic. The origin of the receptors is a human donor who had COVID-19. Each CDR3 is given with its conserved first and last residue. D genes are given only for firm matches. A row's size may be missing; if present it is once, few, many or a size class.

>TRBD1|TRBJ1-1|TRBV19|few
TGTGCCAGTAGTATAAGGGGGCTGGGCACTGAAGCTTTCTTT
CASSIRGLGTEAFF
>.|TRBJ2-7|TRBV7-2|.
TGTGCCAGCAGCACGGGACTCTACGAGCAGTACTTC
CASSTGLYEQYF
>TRBD2|TRBJ2-2|TRBV10-2|.
TGCGCCAGCAGTGAAGGGCGGGGGGGCCGCGGCGGGGAGCTGTTTTTT
CASSEGRGGRGGELFF
>TRBD2|TRBJ2-1|TRBV10-3|once
TGTGCCATCAGAGCGTCTAGCGGGAGGGTCTACAATGAGCAGTTCTTC
CAIRASSGRVYNEQFF
>.|TRBJ2-2|TRBV30|.
TGTGCCTGGAGTGTCGACACCGGGGAGCTGTTTTTT
CAWSVDTGELFF
>.|TRBJ1-5|TRBV7-8|.
TGTGCCAGCAGCTTAGTCCAGGGAGGTCAGCCCCAGCATTTT
CASSLVQGGQPQHF
>.|TRBJ2-1|TRBV29-1|.
TGCAGCGTTGAATGGGGGAGGCCGGGAAATGAGCAGTTCTTC
CSVEWGRPGNEQFF
>.|TRBJ2-6|TRBV27|.
TGTGCCAGCAGGGGGGGACCCAGCTCGGCTGGGGCCAACGTCCTGACTTTC
CASRGGPSSAGANVLTF
>TRBD1|TRBJ1-2|TRBV6-1|once
TGTGCCAGCAGTGGGGTCGTAGGGGGACAGGGGGGCTACACCTTC
CASSGVVGGQGGYTF
>TRBD1|TRBJ1-2|TRBV6-5|.
TGTGCCAGCAGTCCTACCGGGACAGGGCGCGGCTACACCTTC
CASSPTGTGRGYTF
>.|TRBJ2-7|TRBV7-9|.
TGTGCCTCTCGTGGCGCAGGAAGCTACGAGCAGTACTTC
CASRGAGSYEQYF
>TRBD2|TRBJ2-1|TRBV6-6|.
TGTGCCAGCATATGGGGGAAGGGAGGGAATGAGCAGTTCTTC
CASIWGKGGNEQFF
>.|TRBJ1-2|TRBV18|once
TGTGCCAGCTCGCCCCAGGGGAACGTGGACTACACCTTC
CASSPQGNVDYTF
>.|TRBJ1-1|TRBV20-1|.
TGCAGTGCTAGACACAGGGCTGAAGCTTTCTTT
CSARHRAEAFF
>TRBD1|TRBJ1-1|TRBV7-2|.
TGTGCCAGCAGCTCTCCGGGACAGATGAACACTGAAGCTTTCTTT
CASSSPGQMNTEAFF
>.|TRBJ2-7|TRBV28|.
TGTGCCAGCAGGCTACAGGTTATTCCCTACGAGCAGTACTTC
CASRLQVIPYEQYF
>TRBD2|TRBJ2-3|TRBV4-1|.
TGCGCCAGCAGCCAGAAGACAGGTGGGACTAGCGGGGGGACAGATACGCAGTATTTT
CASSQKTGGTSGGTDTQYF
>.|TRBJ2-2|TRBV19|.
TGTGCCAGTACCTACTCCGGGGAGCTGTTTTTT
CASTYSGELFF
>TRBD2|TRBJ2-3|TRBV11-2|.
TGTGCCAGCAGCGTGCGTAGCGGGACAGATACGCAGTATTTT
CASSVRSGTDTQYF
>.|TRBJ2-1|TRBV18|.
TGTGCCAGCTTTGGGGCAGGGGCCGGTGAGCAGTTCTTC
CASFGAGAGEQFF
>TRBD1|TRBJ1-4|TRBV5-1|.
TGCGCCAGCAGCACAGGGGGCGCGGGAGAAAAACTGTTTTTT
CASSTGGAGEKLFF
>.|TRBJ1-1|TRBV18|.
TGTGCCAGCTCACCACCGGCAGGGGAGGGAGCTTTCTTT
CASSPPAGEGAFF
>.|TRBJ2-7|TRBV6-5|once
TGTGCCAGCACTCCACCTTTCGGGGACTCCTACGAGCAGTACTTC
CASTPPFGDSYEQYF
>.|TRBJ1-1|TRBV7-3|.
TGTGCCAGCAGCTCCTCTCCCAGGGGTAACACTGAAGCTTTCTTT
CASSSSPRGNTEAFF
>TRBD1|TRBJ2-5|TRBV18|.
TGTGCCAGCTCATCGGACAGGGTGCAGACCCAGTACTTC
CASSSDRVQTQYF
>.|TRBJ2-7|TRBV7-9|.
TGTGCCAGCAGCTCCCGGACAGCTTACGAGCAGTACTTC
CASSSRTAYEQYF
>.|TRBJ2-5|TRBV5-1|.
TGCGCCAGCAGCTTTGTCAGCGAAGAGACCCAGTACTTC
CASSFVSEETQYF
>.|TRBJ2-3|TRBV7-9|.
TGTGCCAGCAGCTTTTCCAACACAGATACGCAGTATTTT
CASSFSNTDTQYF